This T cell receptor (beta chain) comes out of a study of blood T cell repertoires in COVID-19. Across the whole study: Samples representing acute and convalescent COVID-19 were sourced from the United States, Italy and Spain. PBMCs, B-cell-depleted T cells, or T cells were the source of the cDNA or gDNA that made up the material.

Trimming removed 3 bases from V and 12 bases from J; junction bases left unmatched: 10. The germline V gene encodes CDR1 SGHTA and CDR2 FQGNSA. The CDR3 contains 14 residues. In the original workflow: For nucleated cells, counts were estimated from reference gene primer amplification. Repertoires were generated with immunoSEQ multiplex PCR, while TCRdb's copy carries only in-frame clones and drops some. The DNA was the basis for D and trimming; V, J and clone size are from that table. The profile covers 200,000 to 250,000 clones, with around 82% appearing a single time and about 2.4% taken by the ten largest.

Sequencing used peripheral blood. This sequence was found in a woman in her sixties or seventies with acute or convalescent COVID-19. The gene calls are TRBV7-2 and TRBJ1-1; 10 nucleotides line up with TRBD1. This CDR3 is CASSFSAGTGDSFF. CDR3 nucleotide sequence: TGTGCCAGCAGCTTTTCAGCCGGGACAGGGGATTCTTTCTTT.